The rows below give T cell receptor beta chains drawn from one sample of a study of stem cell transplantation in POMP-related autoinflammatory disease. Sequencing used immunoSEQ multiplex PCR; TCRdb keeps in-frame clones, though not all of them. The data show some 70,000 clones, with more than 75% seen just once and 0.55% to 0.85% held by the top ten. This specimen consisted of CD4+ T cells from PBMCs, obtained after stem cell transplantation. The receptors shown here come from a human patient with POMP-related autoinflammation and immune dysregulation (PRAID). Some T cells may be transferred from the graft donor. CDR3s leave out the opening cysteine and the closing phenylalanine or tryptophan.

J,V,CDR3
TRBJ1-2,TRBV27,ASSPGTSVWGYT
TRBJ2-1,TRBV5-1,ASSLAPGLADYNEQF
TRBJ2-2,TRBV14,ASSLRRGDPGTGELF
TRBJ2-6,TRBV10-2,ASSIRDRGLLGGANVLT
TRBJ2-5,TRBV5-1,ASSHGTGGQETQY
TRBJ2-2,TRBV9,ASSVASRATGELF
TRBJ2-3,TRBV11-2,ASRRVGRGRDTQY
TRBJ1-2,TRBV3-1/TRBV3-2,ASSQAGRHYGYT
TRBJ2-3,TRBV10-1,ASSEGSGSTDTQY
TRBJ1-4,TRBV3-1/TRBV3-2,ASSQAIEKLF
TRBJ1-2,TRBV5-4,ASQLRGGNGYT
TRBJ2-7,TRBV27,ASSRYQSSYEQY
TRBJ1-2,TRBV3-1/TRBV3-2,ASSRLSGTGGNYGYT
TRBJ1-4,TRBV4-1,ASSPLPSVGNEKLF
TRBJ2-5,TRBV5-1,ASSLGPLARGETQY
TRBJ2-7,TRBV9,ASSPRLGTEIYEQY
TRBJ1-5,TRBV2,ASSEGGGHGPQH
TRBJ1-5,TRBV28,ATGVGNQPQH
TRBJ2-2,TRBV6-1,ASSEGVNGELF
TRBJ1-5,TRBV28,ASSRPGPGNQPQH
TRBJ1-6,TRBV4-2,ASSQVDQNSPLH
TRBJ2-7,TRBV28,ASTVPGQGYEQY
TRBJ1-5,TRBV27,ASSFTGGNQPQH
TRBJ2-5,TRBV4-1,ASSQGGAETQY
TRBJ2-7,TRBV2,ASSGQNYYEQY
TRBJ1-4,TRBV28,ASSLSRDRGPGEKLF
TRBJ2-7,TRBV5-5,ASSLRRDSSYEQY
TRBJ2-2,TRBV29-1,SAGETTGELF
TRBJ2-5,TRBV18,ASSPLPGQETQY
TRBJ2-3,TRBV21-1,ASSKFPLRGTDTQY
TRBJ2-2,TRBV28,ASSLRGTANTGELF
TRBJ2-3,TRBV24-1,ATSDWTSGNTDTQY
TRBJ2-3,TRBV2,ASSVYGTQY
TRBJ1-2,TRBV4-1,ASSPQGVATGFYGYT
TRBJ1-4,TRBV7-3,ASRGGWDPNEKLF
TRBJ2-5,TRBV11-2,ASSLARLAGGYETQY
TRBJ2-3,TRBV19,ASSRSSGTDTQY
TRBJ1-5,TRBV28,ASRSGGGNQPQH
TRBJ2-5,TRBV5-1,ASSSTPPGTGQETQY
TRBJ1-1,TRBV28,ASSLGGTGGAEAF